One and the same sample provided the 10 T cell receptor beta chains below, sequenced in a study of blood T cell repertoires in COVID-19. Profiled with immunoSEQ multiplex PCR; TCRdb holds only in-frame clones, not every one. The sample consists of fewer than 300,000 clones, 82% of them appearing once. The sequencing sample was made of peripheral blood. These receptors were taken from a woman aged 18-29 years with acute or convalescent COVID-19.

V gene TRBV6-2 or TRBV6-3 combines with J gene TRBJ1-5; D gene unclear. The V and J ends lost 7 bases and 5 bases respectively, with 12 bases between them. In germline, CDR1 is MNHEY, CDR2 SVGEGT. This CDR3 spans 13 amino acids. The CDR3 region has the DNA TGTGCCAGCACCCCACTTTTGGATCAGCCCCAGCATTTT. It codes for CASTPLLDQPQHF.

V usage is TRBV27 and J usage is TRBJ1-4; no clear D. V was pared by 2 bases and J by 7 bases, with 11 bases between. CDR3 length: 14 amino acids. Germline V gene data show CDR1 as MNHEY and CDR2 as SMNVEV (reference sequence). CDR3 residues: CASSLGGLSEKLFF. The CDR3 DNA is TGTGCCAGCAGTTTAGGAGGTCTCAGTGAAAAACTGTTTTTT.

This chain uses TRBV20-1 with TRBJ1-2; D might be TRBD1 (5 bases). The germline V gene encodes CDR1 DFQATT and CDR2 SNEGSKA (reference sequence). CDR3 size: 14 residues. Trimming took off 3 bases at V and 3 bases at J, with 14 bases between the two ends. The CDR3 is CSASRGGLDYGYTF. The CDR3 DNA is TGCAGTGCTAGTCGCGGGGGACTAGACTATGGCTACACCTTC.

V gene TRBV28 combines with J gene TRBJ2-3, with 9 bases aligning to TRBD1. This CDR3 comprises 14 residues. The trim removed 6 bases at V and 5 bases at J, leaving 6 bases unmatched. In germline, CDR1 is MDHEN, CDR2 SYDVKM. CDR3 sequence: CASRGDREVDTQYF. The DNA of the CDR3 is TGTGCCAGCAGGGGGGACAGGGAGGTAGATACGCAGTATTTT.

The chain recombines TRBV27 with TRBJ2-3; D may be TRBD2 (5 bases). Germline V CDR1 and CDR2: MNHEY, SMNVEV (reference sequence). V dropped 2 bases and J dropped 5 bases, with 11 bases sitting between them. This CDR3 contains 14 residues. Written as DNA, the CDR3 is TGTGCCAGCAGTTTAACTAGTCTTATAGATACGCAGTATTTT. Amino acid sequence: CASSLTSLIDTQYF.

This chain joins TRBV27 and TRBJ2-7; no definite D call. V was pared by 6 bases and J by 7 bases, with 13 bases between. Germline V gene data show CDR1 as MNHEY and CDR2 as SMNVEV (reference sequence). The CDR3 consists of 12 residues. The CDR3 DNA follows: TGTGCCAGCAGGACCAGCGCAGAAGAGCAGTACTTC. It yields the protein CASRTSAEEQYF.

The chain couples TRBV5-6 to TRBJ2-2, with 7 bases aligning to TRBD2. Germline V gives CDR1 SGHDT, CDR2 YYEEEE. V trimming: 0 bases; J trimming: 0 bases; junction bases outside the gene matches: 2. The CDR3 is made up of 16 amino acids. For the CDR3, the DNA is TGTGCCAGCAGCTTGGGACTAGCAACGAACACCGGGGAGCTGTTTTTT. Translating gives CASSLGLATNTGELFF.

This clone was observed once. The chain is built from TRBV6-6 and TRBJ2-3; 8 bases align to TRBD2. This CDR3 comprises 16 residues. The germline V gene encodes CDR1 MNHNY and CDR2 SVGAGI (reference sequence). Trimming cost V 6 bases and J 3 bases; bases outside gene matches: 11. The CDR3 coding sequence is TGTGCCAGCAGAGACCATTATTCGGGAGGGACAGATACGCAGTATTTT. It codes for CASRDHYSGGTDTQYF.

The V gene is TRBV6-2 or TRBV6-3, the J gene TRBJ1-1; D gene unclear. CDR3 length: 14 residues. Trimming took 0 bases from V and 5 from J, leaving 10 bases between them. CDR1 is MNHEY, CDR2 SVGEGT, per germline. CDR3 DNA: TGTGCCAGCAGTTACTCGAGAGTCGGGACTGAAGCTTTCTTT. This translates into CASSYSRVGTEAFF.

This clone came up once. The V gene is TRBV7-2, the J gene TRBJ1-3; 7 bases line up with TRBD1. The J segment lost 1 base and the V segment lost 5 bases, leaving 5 bases of the junction unmatched. Germline values: CDR1 SGHTA, CDR2 FQGNSA. The CDR3 runs 15 residues. The CDR3 nucleotides read TGTGCCAGCAGCCAGGGGACAGCTTCTGGAAACACCATATATTTT. Protein product: CASSQGTASGNTIYF.